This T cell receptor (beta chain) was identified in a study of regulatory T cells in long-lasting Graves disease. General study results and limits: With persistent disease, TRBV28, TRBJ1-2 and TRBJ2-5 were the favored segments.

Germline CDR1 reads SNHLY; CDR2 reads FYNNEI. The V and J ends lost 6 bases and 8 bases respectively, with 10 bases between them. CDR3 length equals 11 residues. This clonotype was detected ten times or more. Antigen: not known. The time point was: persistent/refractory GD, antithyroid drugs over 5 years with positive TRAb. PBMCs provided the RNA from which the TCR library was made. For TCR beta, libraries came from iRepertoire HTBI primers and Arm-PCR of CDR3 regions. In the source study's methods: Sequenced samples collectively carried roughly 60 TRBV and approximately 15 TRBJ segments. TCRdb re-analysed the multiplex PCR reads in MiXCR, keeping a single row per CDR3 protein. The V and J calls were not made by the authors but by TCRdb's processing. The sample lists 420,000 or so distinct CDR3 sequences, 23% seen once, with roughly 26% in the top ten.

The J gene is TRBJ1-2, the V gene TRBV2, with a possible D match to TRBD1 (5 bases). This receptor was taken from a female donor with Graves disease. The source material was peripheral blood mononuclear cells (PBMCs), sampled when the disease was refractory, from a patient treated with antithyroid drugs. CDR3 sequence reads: CASRREGGYTF. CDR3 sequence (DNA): TGTGCCAGCAGAAGAGAGGGGGGCTACACCTTC.